Shown below are 20 T cell receptor beta chains from a single sample sequenced in a study of identical twins. MiXCR was run by TCRdb on the 5' RACE reads, yielding one entry per CDR3 protein. The sample includes around 530,000 distinct CDR3 sequences, roughly 15% of them seen just once. These records were also assigned to another study, of yellow fever vaccine responses in identical twins.

The sequenced sample was CD4+ T cells sorted from blood. The receptor source for this set is a woman between 18 and 29 years old in good health.

This rearrangement joins TRBV4-1 to TRBJ1-5; D remains unclear. Between the trimmed V and J ends, which lost 1 base and 6 bases, there was a span of 22 bases. This CDR3 spans 18 amino acids. Germline assignment: CDR1 MGHRA and CDR2 YSYEKL. Here the CDR3 DNA reads TGCGCCAGCAGCCAAGCCCCGGTGGAAAGTTCCCCCGGTCAGCCCCAGCATTTT. Its translation: CASSQAPVESSPGQPQHF.

DNA of the CDR3: TGCGCCAGCAGCTTCTCCGGGACTAGCCCGAACAATGAGCAGTTCTTC. It codes for CASSFSGTSPNNEQFF. The rearrangement joins TRBV4-1 to TRBJ2-1; the match to TRBD2 covers 9 bases. Germline V CDR1 and CDR2: MGHRA, YSYEKL. V shed 5 bases, J shed 5 bases, and the junction held 10 bases outside the gene matches. This CDR3 has 16 amino acids.

The J gene is TRBJ2-5, the V gene TRBV10-3; D may be TRBD1 (5 bases). V was clipped by 3 bases and J by 4 bases, with 12 bases between them. Germline CDR1 reads ENHRY; CDR2 reads SYGVKD. The CDR3 contains 14 residues. The DNA of the CDR3 is TGTGCCATCAGTGACCCTAGGGGCGGAGAGACCCAGTACTTC. The encoded protein is CAISDPRGGETQYF.

Only one count was recorded for this clonotype. The chain uses TRBV3-1 and TRBJ2-1; D gene unclear. The CDR3 spans 15 residues. Trimming left V 1 base short and J 4 bases short, with 11 bases between. Germline CDR1 LGHDT, CDR2 YNNKEL (reference sequence). CDR3 coding DNA: TGTGCCAGCAGCCAAGGGGTAGCTGGGTACAATGAGCAGTTCTTC. Amino acid sequence: CASSQGVAGYNEQFF.

The chain carries TRBV4-1 and TRBJ2-5, with D perhaps matching TRBD1 (5 bases). Trimming cost V 0 bases and J 3 bases, with 14 bases left between them. The CDR3 extends over 16 amino acids. CDR1 and CDR2 from the germline V gene are MGHRA and YSYEKL. The CDR3 region is CASSQDPGRAKETQYF. In nucleotides, the CDR3 is TGCGCCAGCAGCCAAGATCCGGGCAGGGCTAAAGAGACCCAGTACTTC.

This clonotype appeared a few times. The V and J genes are TRBV6-5 and TRBJ2-3; tentatively, D is TRBD1 (6 bases). The CDR3 length is 15 residues. Looked up from germline, CDR1 is MNHEY and CDR2 is SVGAGI. V gave up 2 bases and J gave up 6 bases, with 15 bases separating them. CDR3 DNA sequence: TGTGCCAGCAGTTACCTAGGACAGAGCATTGATACGCAGTATTTT. This encodes CASSYLGQSIDTQYF.

The table lists this clonotype with a few counts. The chain links TRBV7-9 to TRBJ2-1; D remains unclear. Germline CDR1 SEHNR, CDR2 FQNEAQ (reference sequence). The CDR3 spans 15 residues. Trimming cost V 2 bases and J 10 bases, with 18 bases left between them. The CDR3 loop reads CASSLYLAETSEQFF. CDR3 coding DNA: TGTGCCAGCAGCTTATATTTGGCCGAGACCTCCGAGCAGTTCTTC.

This sequence joins TRBV19 and TRBJ2-1; D is unresolved. This CDR3 region has 12 residues. Germline V CDR1 and CDR2: LNHDA, SQIVND (reference sequence). V was trimmed by 4 bases and J by 7 bases, leaving 8 bases between them. CDR3 DNA: TGTGCCAGTAGTACCGAGTCTAATGAGCAGTTCTTC. Its translation is CASSTESNEQFF.

The table lists this clonotype with a few counts. The J gene is TRBJ2-2, the V gene TRBV11-2; a possible D gene is TRBD1 (8 bases). The CDR3 sequence is 17 residues long. The germline gives CDR1 SGHAT, CDR2 FQNNGV. V shed 5 bases and J shed 2 bases, with 18 bases lying between them. The CDR3 protein is CASSPGGGQANTGELFF. As DNA, the CDR3 is TGTGCCAGCAGCCCAGGGGGGGGACAGGCTAACACCGGGGAGCTGTTTTTT.

This chain joins TRBV12-3 or TRBV12-4 and TRBJ1-1; 8 nucleotides match TRBD1. The CDR3 spans 15 residues. Losses at the gene ends were 3 bases for V and 5 bases for J; bases not matched to a gene: 8. In DNA form, the CDR3 reads TGTGCCAGCAGTTTCCAGGGGGCGCGAGAGACTGAAGCTTTCTTT. It encodes CASSFQGARETEAFF.

This clonotype has only a few counts. The V call is TRBV9, the J call TRBJ2-3, with a possible D match to TRBD1 (6 bases). V was clipped by 1 base and J by 2 bases, with 14 bases between them. Germline V CDR1 and CDR2: SGDLS, YYNGEE. CDR3 size: 16 residues. The CDR3 bases are TGTGCCAGCAGCGTATACAGGGTTTCCGTCACAGATACGCAGTATTTT. Amino acids: CASSVYRVSVTDTQYF. The whole variable domain, remainder taken from reference TRBV9 and TRBJ2-3, is DSGVTQTPKHLITATGQRVTLRCSPRSGDLSVYWYQQSLDQGLQFLIQYYNGEERAKGNILERFSAQQFPDLHSELNLSSLELGDSALYFCASSVYRVSVTDTQYFGPGTRLTVL.

The V and J genes are TRBV6-5 and TRBJ2-5, with 9 bases matching TRBD2. The germline CDR1 and CDR2 sequences are MNHEY and SVGAGI. The CDR3 is 18 residues long. The trim removed 2 bases at V and 0 bases at J, leaving 10 bases unmatched. CDR3 in DNA: TGTGCCAGCAGTTACACCAGCGGGAGGCCCGGTGACCAAGAGACCCAGTACTTC. Amino acids: CASSYTSGRPGDQETQYF.

This rearrangement joins TRBV28 to TRBJ2-3, with D unclear. V was shortened by 7 bases and J by 1 base, with 21 bases between the two germline ends. Germline CDR1 MDHEN, CDR2 SYDVKM. This CDR3 comprises 17 residues. Written as DNA, the CDR3 is TGTGCCAGCATTCCCCGACTCGCCCGCGGTCGCACAGATACGCAGTATTTT. This gives the protein CASIPRLARGRTDTQYF.

This chain joins TRBV3-1 and TRBJ2-7; D tentatively fits TRBD1 or TRBD2 (5 bases each). Germline V gene lookup returns CDR1 LGHDT and CDR2 YNNKEL (reference sequence). The CDR3 consists of 16 residues. V was trimmed by 3 bases and J by 2 bases, leaving 17 bases between them. The CDR3 nucleotides read TGTGCCAGCAGCCATCCGTCCGGGGACGTCACCTACGAGCAGTACTTC. As protein: CASSHPSGDVTYEQYF.

This clonotype was counted only a few times. The chain couples TRBV4-1 to TRBJ2-2; 9 nucleotides agree with TRBD1. The V gene's germline CDR1 is MGHRA and CDR2 YSYEKL. Unmatched junction bases numbered 15, after V lost 4 bases and J lost 6 bases. The CDR3 is 18 amino acids. CDR3 sequence: CASSRDRDRAVVPGELFF. The CDR3 region has the DNA TGCGCCAGCAGCCGAGACCGGGACAGGGCGGTCGTACCCGGGGAGCTGTTTTTT.

V is TRBV7-9 and J is TRBJ2-6; D gene unclear. V lost 7 bases and J 1 base, leaving 8 bases between the germline ends. The CDR3 runs 14 residues. The germline gives CDR1 SEHNR, CDR2 FQNEAQ (reference sequence). In DNA, the CDR3 is TGTGCCAGCACCCCTTATTCTGGGGCCAACGTCCTGACTTTC. Translated: CASTPYSGANVLTF.

A few counts support this clonotype. J is TRBJ1-5 and V is TRBV10-3; 10 nucleotides agree with TRBD1. CDR3 size: 15 residues. The J segment lost 0 bases and the V segment lost 6 bases, leaving 2 bases of the junction unmatched. Germline V gene sequence: CDR1 ENHRY, CDR2 SYGVKD. The CDR3 spells CAISRTGGSNQPQHF. The CDR3 region has the DNA TGTGCCATCAGCCGGACAGGGGGTAGCAATCAGCCCCAGCATTTT.

The chain uses TRBV6-1 and TRBJ2-2; the D gene is possibly TRBD2 (5 bases). Per germline, CDR1 MNHNS and CDR2 SASEGT. CDR3 length: 14 residues. The germline V and J ends were trimmed by 7 bases and 4 bases, with 13 bases remaining between them. The CDR3, as DNA: TGTGCCAGCACCCCGGAGGCGTTCACCGGGGAGCTGTTTTTT. Protein: CASTPEAFTGELFF.

The V gene is TRBV20-1, the J gene TRBJ2-7; 8 bases are a match to TRBD2. Looked up from germline, CDR1 is DFQATT and CDR2 is SNEGSKA (reference sequence). Trimming took 5 bases from V and 3 from J; bases not matched to a gene: 9. CDR3 length equals 14 residues. The CDR3 nucleotides are TGCAGTGCTGCGAGTGGGAGCGGGGGCTACGAGCAGTACTTC. Amino acids: CSAASGSGGYEQYF.

This chain connects TRBV29-1 to TRBJ2-2; the match to TRBD2 covers 13 bases. This CDR3 is 18 amino acids long. The trim removed 6 bases at V and 0 bases at J, leaving 10 bases unmatched. Germline values: CDR1 SQVTM, CDR2 ANQGSEA. CDR3: CSVLIGLAGAANTGELFF. As DNA, the CDR3 is TGCAGCGTCCTGATAGGACTAGCGGGGGCCGCGAACACCGGGGAGCTGTTTTTT.